This TCR beta chain was captured by sequencing in a study of blood T cell repertoires in COVID-19. Study in general: T cells, B-cell-depleted T cells, or PBMCs supplied cDNA or gDNA.

As originally analysed: Amplifying reference gene primers gave estimates of nucleated cell counts. Assay used: immunoSEQ multiplex PCR; TCRdb lists only in-frame clones, some missing. V and J calls and clone size are given by that table; D and trimming were obtained from the DNA. The table has about 200,000 clones, 88% seen once. The sequence came from a man aged 40-50 years with active or convalescent COVID-19. Sequencing used peripheral blood.

CDR3 residues: CASSVPSQGLSGNTIYF. CDR3 coding DNA: TGTGCCAGCAGTGTACCTTCACAGGGGTTATCTGGAAACACCATATATTTT. V usage is TRBV2 and J usage is TRBJ1-3, with 7 bases fitting TRBD1. J lost 1 base, V lost 4 bases, and 10 bases had no gene match. CDR3 length: 17 residues. In germline, CDR1 is SNHLY, CDR2 FYNNEI. The full variable domain, with the rest looked up from reference TRBV2 and TRBJ1-3, is EPEVTQTPSHQVTQMGQEVILRCVPISNHLYFYWYRQILGQKVEFLVSFYNNEISEKSEIFDDQFSVERPDGSNFTLKIRSTKLEDSAMYFCASSVPSQGLSGNTIYFGEGSWLTVV.